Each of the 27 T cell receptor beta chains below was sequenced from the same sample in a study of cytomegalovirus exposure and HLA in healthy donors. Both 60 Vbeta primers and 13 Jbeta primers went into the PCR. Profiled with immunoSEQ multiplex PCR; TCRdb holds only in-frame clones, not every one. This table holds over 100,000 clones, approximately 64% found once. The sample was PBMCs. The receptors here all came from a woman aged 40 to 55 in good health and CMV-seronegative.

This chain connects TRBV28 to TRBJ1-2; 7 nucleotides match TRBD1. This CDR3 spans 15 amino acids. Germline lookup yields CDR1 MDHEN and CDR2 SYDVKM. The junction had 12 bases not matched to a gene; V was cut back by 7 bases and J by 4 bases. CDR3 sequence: CASIGQAEALYGYTF. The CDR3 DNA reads TGTGCCAGCATCGGACAGGCGGAGGCTCTCTATGGCTACACCTTC.

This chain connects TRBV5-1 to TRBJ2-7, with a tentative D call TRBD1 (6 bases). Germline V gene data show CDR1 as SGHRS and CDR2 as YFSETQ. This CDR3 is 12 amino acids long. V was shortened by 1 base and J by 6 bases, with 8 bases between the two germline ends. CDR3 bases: TGCGCCAGCAGCTTGACAGGGACCGAGCAGTACTTC. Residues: CASSLTGTEQYF.

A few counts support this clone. In DNA form, the CDR3 reads TGCAGCGTCTCTGCGACAGGGTTTGGAAACACCATATATTTT. Translation gives CSVSATGFGNTIYF. This rearrangement joins TRBV29-1 to TRBJ1-3; 7 bases agree with TRBD1. The CDR3 has 14 amino acids. Trimming took 6 bases from V and 3 from J; bases not matched to a gene: 8. The V gene's germline CDR1 is SQVTM and CDR2 ANQGSEA.

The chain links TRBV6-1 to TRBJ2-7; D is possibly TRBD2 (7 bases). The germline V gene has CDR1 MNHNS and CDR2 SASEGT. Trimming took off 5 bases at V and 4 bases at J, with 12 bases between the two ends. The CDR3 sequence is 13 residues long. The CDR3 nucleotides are TGTGCCAGCAGTAGAGGGGGGGGGTACGAGCAGTACTTC. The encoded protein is CASSRGGGYEQYF.

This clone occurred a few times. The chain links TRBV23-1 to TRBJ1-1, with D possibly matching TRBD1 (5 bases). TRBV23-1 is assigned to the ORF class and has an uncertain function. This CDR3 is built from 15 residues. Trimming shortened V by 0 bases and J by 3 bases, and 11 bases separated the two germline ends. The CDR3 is CASSQSEQVHTEAFF. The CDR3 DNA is TGCGCCAGCAGTCAATCGGAACAGGTACACACTGAAGCTTTCTTT.

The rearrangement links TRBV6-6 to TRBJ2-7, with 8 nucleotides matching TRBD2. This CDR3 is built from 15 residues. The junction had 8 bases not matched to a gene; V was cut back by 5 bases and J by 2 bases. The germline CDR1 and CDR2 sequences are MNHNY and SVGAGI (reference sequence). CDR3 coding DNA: TGTGCCAGCAGTCAAACGGGGGGGGTTGCCTACGAGCAGTACTTC. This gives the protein CASSQTGGVAYEQYF.

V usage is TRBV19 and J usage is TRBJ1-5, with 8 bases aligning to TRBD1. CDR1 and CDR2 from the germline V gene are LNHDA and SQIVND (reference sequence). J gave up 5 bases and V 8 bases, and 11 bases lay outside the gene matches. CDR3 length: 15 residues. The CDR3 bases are TGTGCCAGTGGCTCACCGGACAGGGACCATCAGCCCCAGCATTTT. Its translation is CASGSPDRDHQPQHF.

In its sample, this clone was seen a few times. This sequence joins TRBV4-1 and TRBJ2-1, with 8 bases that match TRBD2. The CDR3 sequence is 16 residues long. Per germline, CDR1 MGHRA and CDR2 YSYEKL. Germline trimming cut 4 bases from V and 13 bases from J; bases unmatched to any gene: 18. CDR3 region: CASSPPGTSDARSQFF. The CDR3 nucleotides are TGCGCCAGCAGCCCCCCCGGGACTAGTGATGCTCGGAGTCAGTTCTTC.

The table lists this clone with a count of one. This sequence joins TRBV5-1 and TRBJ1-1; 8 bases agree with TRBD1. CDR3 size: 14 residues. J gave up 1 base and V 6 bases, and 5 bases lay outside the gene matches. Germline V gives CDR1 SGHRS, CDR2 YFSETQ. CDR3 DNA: TGCGCCAGCACTCCTCAGGGGGCGAACACTGAAGCTTTCTTT. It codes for CASTPQGANTEAFF.

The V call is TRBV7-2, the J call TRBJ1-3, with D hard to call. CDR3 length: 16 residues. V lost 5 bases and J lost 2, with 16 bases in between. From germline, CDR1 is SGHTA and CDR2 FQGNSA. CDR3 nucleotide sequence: TGTGCCAGCAGCCCTAGCCCCATTCTCACTGGAAACACCATATATTTT. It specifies CASSPSPILTGNTIYF.

The chain's CDR3 is CASLRSGYGYTF. CDR3 in DNA: TGTGCCAGCTTAAGATCAGGCTATGGCTACACCTTC. The chain joins TRBV28 to TRBJ1-2; D remains unclear. The CDR3 sequence is 12 residues long. V lost 8 bases, J lost 4 bases, and 11 bases lay in between. CDR1 is MDHEN and CDR2 is SYDVKM in the germline V gene.

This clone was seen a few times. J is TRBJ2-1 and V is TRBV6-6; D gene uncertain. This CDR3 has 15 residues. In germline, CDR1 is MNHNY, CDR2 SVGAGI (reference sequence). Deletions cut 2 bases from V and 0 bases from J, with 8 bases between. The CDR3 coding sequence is TGTGCCAGCAGTTACGACACCCTCTCCTACAATGAGCAGTTCTTC. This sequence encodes CASSYDTLSYNEQFF.

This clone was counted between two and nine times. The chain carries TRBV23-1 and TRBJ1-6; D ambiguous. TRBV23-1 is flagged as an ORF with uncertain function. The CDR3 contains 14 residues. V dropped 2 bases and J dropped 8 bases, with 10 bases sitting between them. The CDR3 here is CASSQHGSDSPLHF. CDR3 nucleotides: TGCGCCAGCAGTCAACATGGGAGCGATTCACCCCTCCACTTT.

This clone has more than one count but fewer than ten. The CDR3, as DNA: TGTGCCTGGAGTGTACTGGGGCGGGACAATCAGCCCCAGCATTTT. Amino acids: CAWSVLGRDNQPQHF. The chain has TRBV30 and TRBJ1-5; tentative D call: TRBD1 (5 bases). The V end lost 0 bases, the J end lost 3 bases, and 12 bases lay between the germline ends. Looked up from germline, CDR1 is GTSNPN and CDR2 is SVGIG (reference sequence). This CDR3 has 15 residues.

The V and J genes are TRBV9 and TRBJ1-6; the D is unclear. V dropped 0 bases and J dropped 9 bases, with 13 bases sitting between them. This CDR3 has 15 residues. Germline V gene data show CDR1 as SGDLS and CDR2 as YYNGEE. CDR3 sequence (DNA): TGTGCCAGCAGCGTAGCCCGCGGGATGGGTTCACCCCTCCACTTT. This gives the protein CASSVARGMGSPLHF.

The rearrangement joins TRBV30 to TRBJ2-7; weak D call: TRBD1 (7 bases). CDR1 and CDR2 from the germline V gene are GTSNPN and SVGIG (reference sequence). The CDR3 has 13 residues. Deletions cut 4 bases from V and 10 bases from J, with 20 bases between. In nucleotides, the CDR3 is TGTGCCTGGACCCAGGGGGGAAGCCTCCCCCAGTACTTC. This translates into CAWTQGGSLPQYF.

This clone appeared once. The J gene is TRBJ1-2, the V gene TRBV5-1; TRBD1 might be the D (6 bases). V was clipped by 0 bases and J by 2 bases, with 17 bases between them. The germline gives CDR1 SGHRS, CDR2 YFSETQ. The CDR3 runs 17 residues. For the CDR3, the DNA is TGCGCCAGCAGCTTGGAAGGGGGACGGAGTAAAAACTATGGCTACACCTTC. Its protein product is CASSLEGGRSKNYGYTF.

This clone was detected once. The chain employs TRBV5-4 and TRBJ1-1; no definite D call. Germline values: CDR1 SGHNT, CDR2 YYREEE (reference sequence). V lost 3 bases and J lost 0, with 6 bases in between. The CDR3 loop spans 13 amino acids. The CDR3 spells CASSSTVNTEAFF. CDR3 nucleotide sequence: TGTGCCAGCAGCTCAACGGTGAACACTGAAGCTTTCTTT. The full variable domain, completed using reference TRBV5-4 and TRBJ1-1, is ETGVTQSPTHLIKTRGQQVTLRCSSQSGHNTVSWYQQALGQGPQFIFQYYREEENGRGNFPPRFSGLQFPNYSSELNVNALELDDSALYLCASSSTVNTEAFFGQGTRLTVV.

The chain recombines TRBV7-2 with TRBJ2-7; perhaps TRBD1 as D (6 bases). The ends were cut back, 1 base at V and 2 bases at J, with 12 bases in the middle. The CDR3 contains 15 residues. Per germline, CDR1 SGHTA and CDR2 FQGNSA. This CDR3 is CASSLVPGDTYEQYF. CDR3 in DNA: TGTGCCAGCAGCTTAGTGCCAGGGGATACCTACGAGCAGTACTTC.

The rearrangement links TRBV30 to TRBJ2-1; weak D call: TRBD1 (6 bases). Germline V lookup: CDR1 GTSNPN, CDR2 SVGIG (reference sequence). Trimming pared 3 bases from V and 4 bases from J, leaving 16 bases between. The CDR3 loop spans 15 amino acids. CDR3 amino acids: CAWSGLGAGYNEQFF. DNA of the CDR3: TGTGCCTGGAGCGGACTGGGGGCCGGTTACAATGAGCAGTTCTTC.

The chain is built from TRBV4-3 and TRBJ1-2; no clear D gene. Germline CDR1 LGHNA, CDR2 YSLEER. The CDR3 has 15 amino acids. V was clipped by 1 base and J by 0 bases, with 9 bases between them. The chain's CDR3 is CASSQGAGANYGYTF. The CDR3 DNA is TGCGCCAGCAGCCAAGGGGCGGGAGCTAACTATGGCTACACCTTC.

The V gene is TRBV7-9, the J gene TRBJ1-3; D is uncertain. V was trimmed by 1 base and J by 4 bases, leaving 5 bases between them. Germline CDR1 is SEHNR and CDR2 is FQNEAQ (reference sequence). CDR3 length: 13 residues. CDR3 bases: TGTGCCAGCAGCTTAGGTTCAGGAAACACCATATATTTT. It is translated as CASSLGSGNTIYF.

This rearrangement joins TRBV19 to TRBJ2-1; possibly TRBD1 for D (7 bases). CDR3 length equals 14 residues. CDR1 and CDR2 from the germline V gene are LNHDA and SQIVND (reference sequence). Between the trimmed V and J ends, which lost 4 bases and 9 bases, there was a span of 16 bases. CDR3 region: CASSNQGGLGEQFF. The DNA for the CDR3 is TGTGCCAGTAGTAACCAGGGGGGTTTGGGTGAGCAGTTCTTC. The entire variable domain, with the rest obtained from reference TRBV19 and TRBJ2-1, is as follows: DGGITQSPKYLFRKEGQNVTLSCEQNLNHDAMYWYRQDPGQGLRLIYYSQIVNDFQKGDIAEGYSVSREKKESFPLTVTSAQKNPTAFYLCASSNQGGLGEQFFGPGTRLTVL.

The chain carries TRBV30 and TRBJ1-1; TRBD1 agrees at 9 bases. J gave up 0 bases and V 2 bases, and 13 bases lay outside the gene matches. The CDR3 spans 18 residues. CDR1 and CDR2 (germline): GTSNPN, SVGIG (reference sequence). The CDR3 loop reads CAWSPGTGRKGMNTEAFF. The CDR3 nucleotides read TGTGCCTGGAGTCCAGGGACAGGGAGAAAAGGAATGAACACTGAAGCTTTCTTT.

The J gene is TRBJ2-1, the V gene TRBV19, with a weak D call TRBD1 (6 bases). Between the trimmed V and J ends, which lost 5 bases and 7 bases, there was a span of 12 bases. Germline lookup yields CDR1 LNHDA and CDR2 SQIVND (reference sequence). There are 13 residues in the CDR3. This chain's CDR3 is CASSLTGWNEQFF. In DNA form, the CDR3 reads TGTGCCAGTAGTCTCACAGGGTGGAATGAGCAGTTCTTC.

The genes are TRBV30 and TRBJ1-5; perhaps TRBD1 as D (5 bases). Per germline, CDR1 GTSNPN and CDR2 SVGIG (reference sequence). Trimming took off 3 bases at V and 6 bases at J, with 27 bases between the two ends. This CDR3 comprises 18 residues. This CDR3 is CAWSLTRGRVLSPQPQHF. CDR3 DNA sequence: TGTGCCTGGAGCCTTACAAGGGGCAGGGTGCTCTCTCCTCAGCCCCAGCATTTT.

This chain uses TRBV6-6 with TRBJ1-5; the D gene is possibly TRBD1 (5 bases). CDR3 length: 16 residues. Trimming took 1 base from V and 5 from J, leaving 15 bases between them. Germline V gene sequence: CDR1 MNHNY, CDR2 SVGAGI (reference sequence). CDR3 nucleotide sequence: TGTGCCAGCAGTTACTTGCGGGACCTTGGGGATCAGCCCCAGCATTTT. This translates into CASSYLRDLGDQPQHF.